These 21 T cell receptor beta chains were all obtained from the same sample, sequenced in a study of T cells in Graves' hyperthyroidism and ophthalmopathy. Amplification of TCR beta CDR3 regions used RNA as the template. First-round RT-PCR of the TCR CDR3 relied on the HTBI primer set. TCRdb re-derived calls from the multiplex PCR reads in MiXCR, one entry per CDR3 protein. The table lists about 47,000 distinct CDR3 sequences, roughly 50% of them singletons. Sample: peripheral blood or thyroid tissue (not recorded which). These receptors all come from a man younger than 35 with Graves' hyperthyroidism.

This clonotype was seen a few times. The rearrangement links TRBV7-9 to TRBJ2-7, with TRBD1 matching over 8 bases. Germline CDR1 and CDR2: SEHNR and FQNEAQ (reference sequence). The CDR3 spans 13 residues. Trimming at V came to 11 bases and at J to 0 bases, leaving 6 bases not matched to a gene. The CDR3 reads CASRDRNSYEQYF. CDR3 nucleotides: TGTGCCTCTCGGGACAGGAACTCCTACGAGCAGTACTTC.

Comments on this clonotype: Germline and junction disagree at one end, which may indicate a read error. The chain uses TRBV7-9 and TRBJ1-1; 7 bases are a match to TRBD1. The CDR3 runs to 14 residues. The germline V gene has CDR1 SEHNR and CDR2 FQNEAQ (reference sequence). In DNA, the CDR3 is TGCGCCAGCAGCCGAGGGGGCGACAGGACTGAAGCTTTCTTT. Encoded protein: CASSRGGDRTEAFF.

This clonotype has at least ten counts. This rearrangement joins TRBV5-1 to TRBJ2-5; TRBD2 matches at 8 bases. CDR1 and CDR2 from the germline V gene are SGHRS and YFSETQ. The J segment lost 1 base and the V segment lost 0 bases, leaving 8 bases of the junction unmatched. The length of the CDR3 is 17 residues. CDR3 region: CASSLVGTSWGQETQYF. CDR3 nucleotide sequence: TGCGCCAGCAGCTTGGTGGGGACTAGTTGGGGCCAAGAGACCCAGTACTTC.

The CDR3 loop reads CSASGEPQHF. The CDR3, as DNA: TGCAGTGCTAGTGGCGAGCCCCAGCATTTT. This sequence joins TRBV20-1 and TRBJ1-5, with D unresolved. Germline V lookup: CDR1 DFQATT, CDR2 SNEGSKA (reference sequence). Deletions cut 3 bases from V and 8 bases from J, with 5 bases between. The length of the CDR3 is 10 residues.

The J gene is TRBJ2-3, the V gene TRBV10-2; the match to TRBD2 covers 15 bases. Germline CDR1 is WSHSY and CDR2 is SAAADI. Trimming removed 4 bases from V and 2 bases from J; junction bases left unmatched: 7. The length of the CDR3 is 18 residues. CDR3 sequence: CASSAGLAGGPNTDTQYF. CDR3 coding DNA: TGCGCCAGCAGTGCCGGACTAGCGGGAGGGCCTAACACAGATACGCAGTATTTT.

This clonotype was counted ten times or more. This chain connects TRBV29-1 to TRBJ2-2; a possible D gene is TRBD1 (5 bases). The V gene's germline CDR1 is SQVTM and CDR2 ANQGSEA. V lost 5 bases, J lost 6 bases, and 16 bases lay in between. The CDR3 contains 14 residues. As DNA, the CDR3 is TGCAGCGTTAGGGGTAGGAGAAGAGCCGGGGAGCTGTTTTTT. This codes for CSVRGRRRAGELFF.

This clonotype was observed many times. The rearrangement joins TRBV6-5 to TRBJ1-1; the D gene is possibly TRBD1 (6 bases). The CDR3 spans 16 residues. Germline V lookup: CDR1 MNHEY, CDR2 SVGAGI. Trimming cost V 2 bases and J 0 bases, with 13 bases left between them. The CDR3 protein is CASSYDRDTLNTEAFF. Here the CDR3 DNA reads TGTGCCAGCAGTTACGACCGGGACACTTTGAACACTGAAGCTTTCTTT.

At least ten counts were recorded for this clonotype. The chain links TRBV7-8 to TRBJ2-3; D not resolved. The germline V gene encodes CDR1 SGHVS and CDR2 FQNEAQ. The CDR3 spans 13 residues. The germline V and J ends were trimmed by 5 bases and 0 bases, with 6 bases remaining between them. The CDR3 sequence is CASSPTSTDTQYF. For the CDR3, the DNA is TGTGCCAGCAGCCCTACTAGCACAGATACGCAGTATTTT.

V and J are TRBV14 and TRBJ1-2; 9 bases align to TRBD1. CDR3 length: 14 residues. Trimming at V came to 2 bases and at J to 7 bases, leaving 5 bases not matched to a gene. CDR1 is SGHDN and CDR2 is FVKESK in the germline V gene. CDR3 sequence reads: CASSQSGTGSGYTF. The CDR3 nucleotides read TGTGCCAGCAGCCAATCCGGGACAGGGAGTGGCTACACCTTC.

The sample holds one count of this clonotype. The chain combines TRBV10-2 with TRBJ1-2; 9 positions agree with TRBD1. Germline CDR1 is WSHSY and CDR2 is SAAADI. With 3 bases clipped from V and 6 bases from J, the junction kept 8 bases outside the gene matches. The CDR3 is made up of 15 amino acids. As DNA, the CDR3 is TGCGCCAGCAGTGACCGCGGGACAGGGACTGATGGCTACACCTTC. It translates to CASSDRGTGTDGYTF.

On this clonotype itself: A read error is likely, as this CDR3 ends without the conserved phenylalanine or tryptophan. The CDR3, as DNA: TGCAGTGCCAGAGTTTGGGACACGGACACTGAAGCTTTCCTT. Translated: CSARVWDTDTEAFL. The chain joins TRBV20-1 to TRBJ1-1, with D tentatively TRBD1 (6 bases). This CDR3 has 14 amino acids. Germline lookup yields CDR1 DFQATT and CDR2 SNEGSKA (reference sequence).

This clonotype has just a few counts. The CDR3 DNA reads TGCAGTGCTACCGACAATGAGCAGTTCTTC. This translates into CSATDNEQFF. This chain uses TRBV20-1 with TRBJ2-1; D remains unclear. V lost 4 bases, J lost 5 bases, and 3 bases lay in between. The germline V gene encodes CDR1 DFQATT and CDR2 SNEGSKA (reference sequence). The CDR3 runs 10 residues.

This clonotype has just a few counts. The genes are TRBV19 and TRBJ1-1; unclear D gene. From germline, CDR1 is LNHDA and CDR2 SQIVND (reference sequence). CDR3 length: 13 residues. Trimming removed 4 bases at V and 0 bases at J, with 6 bases between. CDR3 sequence reads: CASSTELNTEAFF. As DNA, the CDR3 is TGTGCCAGTAGTACCGAGTTGAACACTGAAGCTTTCTTT.

Notes on this clonotype: A single base separates this from a much larger clone, so it may be a read error. Since no conserved phenylalanine or tryptophan closes the CDR3, a read error is the likely cause. The chain has TRBV2 and TRBJ2-3, with D perhaps assigned TRBD1 or TRBD2 (5 bases each). Germline CDR1 SNHLY, CDR2 FYNNEI. The CDR3 covers 14 residues. The ends were cut back, 8 bases at V and 4 bases at J, with 16 bases in the middle. The CDR3 spells CASSPTVGADTQYY. CDR3 coding DNA: TGTGCCAGCTCACCAACTGTGGGGGCAGATACGCAGTATTAT.

V gene TRBV7-2 combines with J gene TRBJ1-1; D gene ambiguous. The CDR3 contains 15 residues. Germline V lookup: CDR1 SGHTA, CDR2 FQGNSA. Between the trimmed V and J ends, which lost 2 bases and 6 bases, there was a span of 16 bases. CDR3 DNA: TGTGCCAGCAGCTTATTGAAGGGAAGAGGAGCTGAAGCTTTCTTT. The encoded protein is CASSLLKGRGAEAFF.

This clonotype appeared many times. A read error may explain this, as a much larger clone is one base away. The V gene is TRBV7-2, the J gene TRBJ1-1, with D possibly matching TRBD1 (6 bases). Germline-derived CDR1 and CDR2 are SGHTA and FQGNSA. V shed 5 bases and J shed 1 base, with 8 bases lying between them. CDR3 length: 13 amino acids. CDR3 DNA sequence: TGTACCAGCAGCCGGGACAAGAACACTGAAGCTTTCTTT. Its protein product is CTSSRDKNTEAFF.

The chain is built from TRBV2 and TRBJ1-2; a possible D gene is TRBD1 (5 bases). Germline assignment: CDR1 SNHLY and CDR2 FYNNEI. The CDR3 spans 14 residues. Trimming took off 5 bases at V and 5 bases at J, with 15 bases between the two ends. The CDR3 loop is CASSNTASGYGYTF. The CDR3 nucleotides read TGTGCCAGCAGTAACACAGCGTCAGGGTATGGCTACACCTTC. Looking up the rest from reference TRBV2 and TRBJ1-2 gives the full variable domain: EPEVTQTPSHQVTQMGQEVILRCVPISNHLYFYWYRQILGQKVEFLVSFYNNEISEKSEIFDDQFSVERPDGSNFTLKIRSTKLEDSAMYFCASSNTASGYGYTFGSGTRLTVV.

The gene calls are TRBV7-9 and TRBJ1-4; D remains ambiguous. This CDR3 is 13 amino acids long. The germline CDR1 and CDR2 sequences are SEHNR and FQNEAQ (reference sequence). The ends were cut back, 3 bases at V and 7 bases at J, with 9 bases in the middle. This CDR3 reads CASSLAVVEKLFF. The CDR3 DNA is TGTGCCAGCAGCTTGGCTGTGGTTGAAAAACTGTTTTTT.

The V and J genes are TRBV13 and TRBJ2-5, with 8 bases fitting TRBD1. The ends lost 5 bases at V and 4 bases at J; junction bases unmatched: 9. CDR3 length equals 15 residues. Germline CDR1 is PRHDT and CDR2 is FYEKMQ (reference sequence). In DNA form, the CDR3 reads TGTGCCAGCAGCCCAACAGGGGGAGAACGAGAGACCCAGTACTTC. Protein product: CASSPTGGERETQYF.

This sequence joins TRBV2 and TRBJ2-7, with 7 bases lining up with TRBD2. Germline-derived CDR1 and CDR2 are SNHLY and FYNNEI. The ends lost 4 bases at V and 5 bases at J; junction bases unmatched: 11. This CDR3 has 15 residues. The CDR3 region is CASSGGLAGVDEQYF. The CDR3 DNA follows: TGTGCCAGCAGTGGTGGACTTGCGGGAGTCGACGAGCAGTACTTC.

This clonotype was recorded at least ten times. This chain's CDR3 is CASSLAGLEGSYEQYF. The CDR3 DNA reads TGTGCCAGCAGCTTAGCGGGACTAGAGGGCTCCTACGAGCAGTACTTC. V and J are TRBV7-2 and TRBJ2-7, with 8 nucleotides matching TRBD2. V shed 0 bases, J shed 0 bases, and the junction held 4 bases outside the gene matches. The CDR3 totals 16 residues. Germline V gene data show CDR1 as SGHTA and CDR2 as FQGNSA.